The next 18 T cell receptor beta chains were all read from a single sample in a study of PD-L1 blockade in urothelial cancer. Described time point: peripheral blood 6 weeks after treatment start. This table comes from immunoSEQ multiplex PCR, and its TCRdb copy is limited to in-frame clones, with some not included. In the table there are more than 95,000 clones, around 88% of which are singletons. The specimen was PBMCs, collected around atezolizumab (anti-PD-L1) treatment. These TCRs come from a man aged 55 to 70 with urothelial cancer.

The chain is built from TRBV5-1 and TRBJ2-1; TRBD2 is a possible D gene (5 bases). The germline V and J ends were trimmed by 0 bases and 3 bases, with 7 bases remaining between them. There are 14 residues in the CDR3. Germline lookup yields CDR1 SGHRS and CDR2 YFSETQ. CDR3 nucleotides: TGCGCCAGCAGCTTGGACGAGGGCTACAATGAGCAGTTCTTC. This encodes CASSLDEGYNEQFF.

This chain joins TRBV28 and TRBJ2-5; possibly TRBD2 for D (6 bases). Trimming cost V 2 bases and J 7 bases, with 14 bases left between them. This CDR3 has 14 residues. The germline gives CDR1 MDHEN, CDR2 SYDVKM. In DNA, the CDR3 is TGTGCCAGCAGTTTACTATCGGGAGAGGCGACCCAGTACTTC. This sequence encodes CASSLLSGEATQYF.

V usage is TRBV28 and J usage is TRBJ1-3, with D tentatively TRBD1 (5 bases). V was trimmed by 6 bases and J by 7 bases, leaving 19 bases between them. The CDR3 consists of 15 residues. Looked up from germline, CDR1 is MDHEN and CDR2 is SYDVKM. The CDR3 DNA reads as TGTGCCAGCAGCGGCGGTAGGGGAACAGCGAACACCATATATTTT. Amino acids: CASSGGRGTANTIYF.

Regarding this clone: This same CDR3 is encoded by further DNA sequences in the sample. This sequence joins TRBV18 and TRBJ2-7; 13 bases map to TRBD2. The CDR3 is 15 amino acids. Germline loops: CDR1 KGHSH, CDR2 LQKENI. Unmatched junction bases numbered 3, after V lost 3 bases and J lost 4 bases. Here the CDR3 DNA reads TGTGCCAGCTCACCGACTAGCGGGGGGTCTTACGAGCAGTACTTC. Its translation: CASSPTSGGSYEQYF.

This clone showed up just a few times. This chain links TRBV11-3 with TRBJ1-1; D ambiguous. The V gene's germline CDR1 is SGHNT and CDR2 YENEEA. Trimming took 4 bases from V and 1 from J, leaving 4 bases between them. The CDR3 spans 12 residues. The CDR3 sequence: CASSYRNTEAFF. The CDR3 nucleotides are TGTGCCAGCAGCTACAGGAACACTGAAGCTTTCTTT.

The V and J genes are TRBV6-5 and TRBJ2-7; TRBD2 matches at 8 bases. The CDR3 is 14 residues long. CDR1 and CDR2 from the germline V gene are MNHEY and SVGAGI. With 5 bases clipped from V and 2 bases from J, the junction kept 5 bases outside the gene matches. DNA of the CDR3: TGTGCCAGCAGTCCCGGGGGGGGGACCTACGAGCAGTACTTC. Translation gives CASSPGGGTYEQYF.

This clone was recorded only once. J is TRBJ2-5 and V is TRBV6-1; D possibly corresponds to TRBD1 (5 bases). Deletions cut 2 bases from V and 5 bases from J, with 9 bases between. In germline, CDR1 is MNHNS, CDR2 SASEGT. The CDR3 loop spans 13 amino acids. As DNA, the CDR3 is TGTGCCAGCAGTGAAAAAGCAGGGGAGACCCAGTACTTC. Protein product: CASSEKAGETQYF.

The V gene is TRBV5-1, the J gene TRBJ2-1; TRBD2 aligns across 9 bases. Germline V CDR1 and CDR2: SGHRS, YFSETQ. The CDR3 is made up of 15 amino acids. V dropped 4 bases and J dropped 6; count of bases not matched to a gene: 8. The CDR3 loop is CASSPRTSVANEQFF. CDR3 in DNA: TGCGCCAGCAGCCCCCGGACTAGCGTTGCCAATGAGCAGTTCTTC.

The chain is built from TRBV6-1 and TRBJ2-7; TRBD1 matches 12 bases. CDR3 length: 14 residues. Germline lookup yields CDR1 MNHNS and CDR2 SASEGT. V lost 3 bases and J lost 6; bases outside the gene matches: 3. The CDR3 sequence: CASSDPGQGAEQYF. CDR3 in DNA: TGTGCCAGCAGTGACCCGGGACAGGGGGCCGAGCAGTACTTC.

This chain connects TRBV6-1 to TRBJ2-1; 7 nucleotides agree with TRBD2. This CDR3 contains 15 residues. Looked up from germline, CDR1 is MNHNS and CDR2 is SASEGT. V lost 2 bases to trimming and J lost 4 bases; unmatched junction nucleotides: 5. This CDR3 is CASSERPSGYNEQFF. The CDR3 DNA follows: TGTGCCAGCAGTGAAAGGCCTAGCGGATACAATGAGCAGTTCTTC.

This CDR3 is CASSQDPGGNEQFF. In nucleotides, the CDR3 is TGCGCCAGCAGCCAAGATCCGGGGGGCAATGAGCAGTTCTTC. This chain connects TRBV4-1 to TRBJ2-1; 7 positions agree with TRBD2. Germline assignment: CDR1 MGHRA and CDR2 YSYEKL. There are 14 residues in the CDR3. V lost 0 bases, J lost 6 bases, and 2 bases stayed unmatched.

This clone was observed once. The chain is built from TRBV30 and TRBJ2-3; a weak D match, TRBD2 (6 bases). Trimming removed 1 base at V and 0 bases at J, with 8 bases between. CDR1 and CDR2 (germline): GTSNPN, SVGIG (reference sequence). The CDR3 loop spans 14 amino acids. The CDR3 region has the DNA TGTGCCTGGAGTGGGAGCGGGAGCACAGATACGCAGTATTTT. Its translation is CAWSGSGSTDTQYF.

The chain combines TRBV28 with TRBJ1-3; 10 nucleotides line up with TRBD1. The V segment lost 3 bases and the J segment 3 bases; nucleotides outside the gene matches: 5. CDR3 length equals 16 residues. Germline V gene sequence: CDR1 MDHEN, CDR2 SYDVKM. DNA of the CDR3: TGTGCCAGCAGTTTGGTGTGGGACAGGGGTGGAAACACCATATATTTT. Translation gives CASSLVWDRGGNTIYF.

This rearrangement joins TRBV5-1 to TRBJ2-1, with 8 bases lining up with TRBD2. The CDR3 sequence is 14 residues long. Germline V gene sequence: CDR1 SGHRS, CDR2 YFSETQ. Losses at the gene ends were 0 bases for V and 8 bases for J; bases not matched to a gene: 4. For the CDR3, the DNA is TGCGCCAGCAGCTTGGCCACTAGCGGCCATGAGCAGTTCTTC. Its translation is CASSLATSGHEQFF.

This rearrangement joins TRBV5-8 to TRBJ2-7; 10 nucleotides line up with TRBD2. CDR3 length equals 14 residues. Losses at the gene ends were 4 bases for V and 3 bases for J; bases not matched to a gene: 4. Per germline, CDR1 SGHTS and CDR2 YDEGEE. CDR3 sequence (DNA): TGTGCCAGCAGCCTCTCTAGCGGGGGCTACGAGCAGTACTTC. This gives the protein CASSLSSGGYEQYF. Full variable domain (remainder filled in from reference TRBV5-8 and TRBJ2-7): EAGVTQSPTHLIKTRGQQATLRCSPISGHTSVYWYQQALGLGLQFLLWYDEGEERNRGNFPPRFSGRQFPNYSSELNVNALELEDSALYLCASSLSSGGYEQYFGPGTRLTVT.

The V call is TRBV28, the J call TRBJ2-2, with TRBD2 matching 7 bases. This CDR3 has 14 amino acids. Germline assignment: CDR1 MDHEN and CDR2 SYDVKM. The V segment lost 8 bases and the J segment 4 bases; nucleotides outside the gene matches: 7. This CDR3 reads CASGLGGGTGELFF. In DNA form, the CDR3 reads TGTGCCAGCGGACTTGGGGGGGGCACCGGGGAGCTGTTTTTT.

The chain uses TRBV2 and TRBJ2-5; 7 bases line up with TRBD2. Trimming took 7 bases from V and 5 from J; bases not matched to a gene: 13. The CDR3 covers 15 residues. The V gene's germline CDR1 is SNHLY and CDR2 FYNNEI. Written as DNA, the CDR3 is TGTGCCAGCATTCGCGGGGGAGCTTGGGAGGAGACCCAGTACTTC. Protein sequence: CASIRGGAWEETQYF.

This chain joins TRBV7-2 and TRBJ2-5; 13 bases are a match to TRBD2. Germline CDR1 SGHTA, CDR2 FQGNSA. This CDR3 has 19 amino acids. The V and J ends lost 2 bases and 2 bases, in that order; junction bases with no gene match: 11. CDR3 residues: CASSLLPGLAGATQETQYF. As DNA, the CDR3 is TGTGCCAGCAGCTTACTCCCAGGACTAGCGGGGGCAACTCAAGAGACCCAGTACTTC.